This T cell receptor (beta chain) was profiled in a study of blood T cell repertoires in COVID-19. Looking at the study overall: The cDNA or gDNA used as material had been derived from T cells, B-cell-depleted T cells, or PBMCs.

Per the authors' pipeline: Reference gene primers were amplified, and this amplification served to estimate nucleated cell counts. Profiled with immunoSEQ multiplex PCR; TCRdb holds only in-frame clones, not every one. That table gives V, J and clone size, and the DNA gave D and trimming. The table shows 300,000 to 400,000 clones, with around 90% occurring only once. The germline CDR1 and CDR2 sequences are LGHDT and YNNKEL (reference sequence). The trim removed 0 bases at V and 2 bases at J, leaving 12 bases unmatched. This CDR3 is built from 18 residues. The sequencing sample was made of peripheral blood. This TCR came from a human donor in a cohort sampled during active COVID-19. The rearrangement links TRBV3-1 (or the pseudogene TRBV3-2) to TRBJ2-7; TRBD2 matches 8 bases. CDR3 protein: CASSQDHLAGSLTYEQYF. The DNA of the CDR3 is TGTGCCAGCAGCCAAGACCATCTAGCGGGCTCCCTAACCTACGAGCAGTACTTC.